This TCR beta chain was sequenced in a study of OX40 agonist ivuxolimab in advanced cancers. Trimming removed 5 bases from V and 4 bases from J; junction bases left unmatched: 10. This CDR3 is built from 15 residues. Germline V CDR1 and CDR2: SGHAT, FQNNGV. Produced via immunoSEQ multiplex PCR; TCRdb's table is partial and in-frame only. The table records tens of thousands of clones, 90% of them present only once. Researchers took blood at baseline, on cycle 4 day 1, and on cycle 7 day 1. The chain combines TRBV11-2 with TRBJ1-1, with 7 bases identical to TRBD1. The sequence was collected from an adult with an advanced solid tumor such as melanoma, head and neck, liver or kidney cancer. Specimen: CD4+ or CD8+ T cells sorted from blood, collected in a trial of the OX40 agonist ivuxolimab. The DNA for the CDR3 is TGTGCCAGCAGCGTAACAGGGGAAAGATTCACTGAAGCTTTCTTT. The encoded protein is CASSVTGERFTEAFF.